This T cell receptor beta chain stems from a study of B cell selection in AIRE deficiency (dated by TCRdb to the late 2010s). For the wider study: Researchers compared TCRbeta repertoires of sorted blood CD4+ conventional T cells and regulatory T cells in AIRE-deficient patients with those in healthy controls. The TCR-sequenced cohort comprised roughly five AIRE-deficient APECED patients and roughly five healthy control donors.

For sorting, conventional CD4 T cells were defined as CD4+CD127+ cells. Control samples came from healthy donors unrelated to the patients. Tconv and Treg cells for TCRbeta sequencing were sorted on a FACSAria flow cytometer. The sorted cells went into 5-ml round-bottom polystyrene tubes, and the dry cell pellets were then frozen at -80 degrees C until sequencing. General findings and caveats noted by the study authors: Only TCRbeta chains were sequenced, and about a third of the Treg sequences shared among healthy donors were also detected in healthy Tconv cells, possibly owing to differing TCRalpha chains. Of about 4,000 shared Treg TCRbeta sequences, under 40% were shared only among healthy donors and roughly 9% only among patients, suggesting less efficient Treg selection without AIRE. In AIRE-deficient patients, Tconv and Treg cells had TCRBV gene usage, CDR3 length and TCR diversity comparable to those in healthy donors. CDR3s were shorter in shared Treg sequences, reflecting a bias toward rearrangements that have few non-templated nucleotide insertions. About 28% of the Treg TCRbeta sequences shared among healthy donors turned up in patient Tconv cells, suggesting that Treg-biased clones are diverted into the Tconv compartment.

Reading the germline V gene gives CDR1 SGHDT and CDR2 YYEEEE. V has 4 bases trimmed and J has 1 base trimmed; junction bases matching no gene number 12. The CDR3 spans 19 residues, from the cysteine through the phenylalanine. The retained sequence is limited to the CDR3, 57 bases, with the frame set at the first base. Concerning this clone itself: Its antigen target is currently unknown. The record has no base qualities; no much larger clone is one base away.

The immunoSEQ platform was used to sequence the TCRbeta chain. The authors' analysis ran thus. Roughly 99,000 distinct in-frame TCRbeta sequences from patients and just over 1.3x10^5 from healthy donors were obtained from pooled conventional T cell repertoires. Treg TCRbeta sequences shared by two or more individuals were defined as public, and these public Treg TCRbeta sequences were subsequently searched for in Tconv repertoires. Differences between groups were assessed by Mann-Whitney U tests with Bonferroni-Dunn correction in GraphPad Prism 7.03. TCRdb provides this immuneACCESS table in a form limited to in-frame rearrangements. Some clones are lacking; in checked studies, under half of them reflect an unresolved V gene, and why the rest are absent is not known. The DNA was the basis for D and trimming; V, J and clone size are from that table. Within this sample are tens of thousands of clones, with roughly 95% of them counted one time only. The top ten clonotypes cover around 0.17% of the sample.

The sequenced material came from CD4+CD127+ conventional T cells sorted from PBMCs. This receptor was obtained from a human donor in good health. This chain joins TRBV5-6 to TRBJ1-5, and 12 junctional nucleotides match TRBD1. The DNA sequence reads TGTGCCAGCAGCCAGCCCCGGGACAGGGGGCCGTCGAGCAATCAGCCCCAGCATTTT. It translates to CASSQPRDRGPSSNQPQHF. When the CDR3 is completed using the reference TRBV5-6 and TRBJ1-5 genes on either side, the full variable domain is DAGVTQSPTHLIKTRGQQVTLRCSPKSGHDTVSWYQQALGQGPQFIFQYYEEEERQRGNFPDRFSGHQFPNYSSELNVNALLLGDSALYLCASSQPRDRGPSSNQPQHFGDGTRLSIL.